This T cell receptor (beta chain) is from a study of read filtering for tumor transcriptome and immune sequencing. Study information: Patients were 17 male and about 14 female, mean age about 65 years, range about 45 to 85. R-ISS stage counts were roughly 8 for I, approximately 16 for II, 7 for III. RNA-seq yielded only roughly 80 to 1,300 TCR reads, IR-seq about 4 to 10.27 million. Study conclusions and caveats: In IR-seq, single-read clonotypes were around four fifths of clonotypes but around 3.4% of reads.

This clonotype was seen ten or more times. Its target is not known. The V gene's germline CDR1 is SGHAT and CDR2 FQNNGV. The ends lost 1 base at V and 6 bases at J; junction bases unmatched: 11. This CDR3 has 16 amino acids. From about 400 ng of RNA, a library with molecular barcoded alpha/delta and beta/gamma adaptors was made. From the reads, TCRdb called clonotypes with MiXCR, one entry per CDR3 protein. The data show approximately 150,000 distinct CDR3 sequences, with 13% seen just once and around 8.2% held by the top ten. The J gene is TRBJ2-7, the V gene TRBV11-2, with 8 positions matching TRBD2. Sequencing input: a population of CD138-negative cells sorted from bone marrow. This clonotype was obtained from a donor at least 40 years old with multiple myeloma. CDR3 sequence: CASSLGFSGSFSEQYF. CDR3 DNA: TGTGCCAGCAGCTTAGGGTTCAGCGGGAGTTTTTCCGAGCAGTACTTC.